Here is one T cell receptor (beta chain) with its context. The antigen it recognizes is unknown. No much larger clone is present one base from it, and per-base qualities are unavailable. The sequencer listed for this sample is Illumina HiSeq 1500. The raw public reads went through TCRdb reprocessing: fastp at Q25, MiXCR clone calling, in-frame beta chains kept. CDR3 protein duplicates are merged, each entry listing the most common genes and DNA. The sample records about 920,000 distinct CDR3 sequences, 31% of which are singletons. The ten biggest clones cover over 10% of the sample. The sample belongs to a study of T cell repertoires in cytomegalovirus infection (dated by TCRdb to about 2019). A note on the overall study: Peptide stimulations targeted recently identified HLA-C-restricted CMV epitopes, whose presentation resists viral immunomodulation, together with well-studied HLA-B-restricted epitopes. Donor HLA type was relevant to the analysis, because carriage of CMV infection together with the matching HLA type was indicated by public TCR beta signatures.

The sample's treatment or condition, from its label and the paper: in vitro stimulation with specific CMV peptide epitopes to enrich CMV-specific T cells. CDR1 and CDR2 are drawn from the germline V gene: SGHTS, YDEGEE. The CDR3 holds 16 amino acids from the cysteine to the phenylalanine. Of the read, only the CDR3 DNA is kept; its 48 bases are in frame from base 1. V is reduced by 0 bases and J by 7 bases, leaving a spacing of 14 bases between them. Broader findings and caveats from the paper: In both this cohort and an independent roughly 400-donor cohort, the cumulative frequency of public TCR beta family members distinguished carriers of CMV infection plus the relevant HLA type. The ex vivo response was dominated by HLA-C-restricted CMV-specific TCR beta clonotypes, and the single most frequent clonotype in two of eight donors was supplied by these HLA-C-restricted clonotypes.

Specimen: cultured CD8+ T cells from PBMCs, collected from culture after CMV antigen stimulation. This sequence originates from a human donor in good health (CMV status not recorded). Some clones in this sample may be carry-over from other donors' samples. Rearrangement joined TRBV5-8 to TRBJ1-6; no D gene call is confident. The CDR3 has the sequence CASSLGEQPENSPLHF. In nucleotides, the sequence is TGTGCCAGCAGCTTGGGTGAACAGCCAGAAAATTCACCCCTCCACTTT.